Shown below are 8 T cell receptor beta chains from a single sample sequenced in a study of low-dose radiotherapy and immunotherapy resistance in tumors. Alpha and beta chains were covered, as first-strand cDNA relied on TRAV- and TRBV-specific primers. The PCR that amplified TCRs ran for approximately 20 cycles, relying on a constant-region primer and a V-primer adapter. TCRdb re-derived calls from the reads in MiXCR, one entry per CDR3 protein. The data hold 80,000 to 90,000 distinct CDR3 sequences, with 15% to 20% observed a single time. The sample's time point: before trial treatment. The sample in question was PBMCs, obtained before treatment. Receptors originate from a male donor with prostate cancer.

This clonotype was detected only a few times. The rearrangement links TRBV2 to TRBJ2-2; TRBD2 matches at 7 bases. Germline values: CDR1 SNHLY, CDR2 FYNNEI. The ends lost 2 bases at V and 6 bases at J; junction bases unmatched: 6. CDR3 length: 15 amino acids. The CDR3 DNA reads TGTGCCAGCAGTGAAAATCTAGCGGAAGCCGGGGAGCTGTTTTTT. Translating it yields CASSENLAEAGELFF.

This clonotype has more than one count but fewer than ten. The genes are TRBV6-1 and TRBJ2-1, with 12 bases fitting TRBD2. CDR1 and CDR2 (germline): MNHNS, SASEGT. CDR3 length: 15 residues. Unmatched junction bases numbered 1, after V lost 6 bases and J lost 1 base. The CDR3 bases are TGTGCCAGCAGACTAGCGGGAGGATCCTACAATGAGCAGTTCTTC. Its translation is CASRLAGGSYNEQFF.

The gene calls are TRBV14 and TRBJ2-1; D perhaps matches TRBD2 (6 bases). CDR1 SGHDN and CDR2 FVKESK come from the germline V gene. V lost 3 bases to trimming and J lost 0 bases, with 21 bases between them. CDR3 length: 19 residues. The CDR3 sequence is CASSHPGLSQSSSYNEQFF. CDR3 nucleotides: TGTGCCAGCAGCCATCCGGGACTCTCCCAATCTAGCTCCTACAATGAGCAGTTCTTC.

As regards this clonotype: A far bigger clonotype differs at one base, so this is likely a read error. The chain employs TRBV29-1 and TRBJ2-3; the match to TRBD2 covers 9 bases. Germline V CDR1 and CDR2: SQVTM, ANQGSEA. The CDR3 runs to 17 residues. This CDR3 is CSDTRLPRRGGTDTQYF. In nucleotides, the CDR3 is TGCAGTGATACCCGCCTCCCGAGGCGGGGGGGGACAGATACGCAGTATTTT.

DNA of the CDR3: TGTGCCAGCAGCAGGACCCACTATGGCTACACCTTC. It encodes CASSRTHYGYTF. The rearrangement joins TRBV12-3 or TRBV12-4 to TRBJ1-2; no clear D gene. The CDR3 covers 12 residues. V lost 6 bases and J 3 bases, leaving 8 bases between the germline ends.

Written as DNA, the CDR3 is TGTGCCAGCAGCACGGACAGGGTACACGAGCAGTACTTC. This encodes CASSTDRVHEQYF. This chain connects TRBV11-2 to TRBJ2-7, with 8 bases fitting TRBD1. Germline-derived CDR1 and CDR2 are SGHAT and FQNNGV. The CDR3 extends over 13 amino acids. V lost 5 bases and J lost 5; bases outside the gene matches: 5.

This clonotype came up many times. This CDR3 reads CAIGWTGPAGSSTDSPLHF. For the CDR3, the DNA is TGTGCCATCGGATGGACAGGTCCGGCCGGTTCCAGCACGGATTCACCCCTCCACTTT. The chain joins TRBV10-3 to TRBJ1-6; 7 bases align to TRBD1. Looked up from germline, CDR1 is ENHRY and CDR2 is SYGVKD. This CDR3 spans 19 amino acids. The V gene end was trimmed by 8 bases and the J gene end by 8 bases; junction bases not matched to a gene: 24.

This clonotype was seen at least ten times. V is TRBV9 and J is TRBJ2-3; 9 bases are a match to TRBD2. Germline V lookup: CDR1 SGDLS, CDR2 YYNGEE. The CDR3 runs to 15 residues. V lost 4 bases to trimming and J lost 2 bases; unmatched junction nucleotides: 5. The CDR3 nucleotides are TGTGCCAGCAGCCCTGCGGGGGGGCTCACAGATACGCAGTATTTT. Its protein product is CASSPAGGLTDTQYF.